This T cell receptor beta chain was profiled in a study of blood T cell repertoires in COVID-19. Study-level information: COVID-19 samples, acute and convalescent, were from the United States, Italy and Spain.

Measured with immunoSEQ multiplex PCR; TCRdb has only the in-frame clones, and not every one. The sample includes 110,000 to 150,000 clones, around 85% seen only once; the top ten take less than 3%. The CDR3 loop spans 14 amino acids. Germline CDR1 and CDR2: SGHAT and FQDESV (reference sequence). V lost 5 bases, J lost 3 bases, and 13 bases lay in between. The rearrangement links TRBV11-1 to TRBJ1-1, with D possibly matching TRBD1 (6 bases). The clonotype comes from a man over 45 with acute or convalescent COVID-19. Sequencing used peripheral blood. CDR3 coding DNA: TGTGCCAGCAGCGTACAGGGAATAGACACTGAAGCTTTCTTT. It codes for CASSVQGIDTEAFF.